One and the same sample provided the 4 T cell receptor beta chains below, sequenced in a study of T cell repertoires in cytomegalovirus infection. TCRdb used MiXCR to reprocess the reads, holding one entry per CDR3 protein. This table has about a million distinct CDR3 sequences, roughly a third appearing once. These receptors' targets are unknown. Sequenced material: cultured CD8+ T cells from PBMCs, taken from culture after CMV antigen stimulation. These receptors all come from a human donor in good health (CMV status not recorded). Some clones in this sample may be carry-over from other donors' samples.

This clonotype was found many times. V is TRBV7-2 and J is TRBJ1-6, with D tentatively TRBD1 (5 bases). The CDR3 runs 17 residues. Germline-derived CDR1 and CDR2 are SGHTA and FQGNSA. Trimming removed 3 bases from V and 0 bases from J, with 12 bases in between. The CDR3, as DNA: TGTGCCAGCAGCTTTGGGACCGACTTCTCCTATAATTCACCCCTCCACTTT. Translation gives CASSFGTDFSYNSPLHF.

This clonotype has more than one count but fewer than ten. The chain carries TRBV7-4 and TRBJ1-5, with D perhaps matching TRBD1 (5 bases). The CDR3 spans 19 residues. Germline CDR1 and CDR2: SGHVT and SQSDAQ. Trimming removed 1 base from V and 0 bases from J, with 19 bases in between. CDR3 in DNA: TGTGCCAGCAGCTTAGAGCAGGGAACCCCCGGGTATAGCAATCAGCCCCAGCATTTT. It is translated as CASSLEQGTPGYSNQPQHF. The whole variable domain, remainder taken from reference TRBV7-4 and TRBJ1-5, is GAGVSQSPRYKVAKRGRDVALRCDSISGHVTLYWYRQTLGQGSEVLTYSQSDAQRDKSGRPSGRFSAERPERSVSTLKIQRTEQGDSAVYLCASSLEQGTPGYSNQPQHFGDGTRLSIL.

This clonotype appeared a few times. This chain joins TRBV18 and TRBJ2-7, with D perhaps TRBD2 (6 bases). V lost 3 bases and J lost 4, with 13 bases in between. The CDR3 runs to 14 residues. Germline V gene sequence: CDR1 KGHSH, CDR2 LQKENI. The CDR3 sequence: CASSPKGLRYEQYV. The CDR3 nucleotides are TGTGCCAGCTCACCTAAGGGACTGCGGTACGAGCAGTACGTC.

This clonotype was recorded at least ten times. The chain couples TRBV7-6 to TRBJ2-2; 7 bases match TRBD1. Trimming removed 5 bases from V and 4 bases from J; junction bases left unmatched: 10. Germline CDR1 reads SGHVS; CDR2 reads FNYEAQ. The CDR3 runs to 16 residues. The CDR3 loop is CASSPQGIGATGELFF. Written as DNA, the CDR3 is TGTGCCAGCAGCCCACAGGGGATCGGTGCCACCGGGGAGCTGTTTTTT.